The clone carrying this TCR beta chain has only one observation. The V and J ends lost 8 bases and 5 bases respectively, with 15 bases between them. Germline CDR1 is LNHDA and CDR2 is SQIVND (reference sequence). The CDR3 has 13 amino acids. The entry originates in a study of blood T cell repertoires in COVID-19. At the level of the study: There were acute and convalescent COVID-19 samples, and they came from the United States, Italy and Spain. From T cells, B-cell-depleted T cells, or PBMCs came the material, which was cDNA or gDNA.

In the authors' methods: The authors estimated nucleated cell counts from reference gene primer amplification. This table comes from immunoSEQ multiplex PCR, and its TCRdb copy is limited to in-frame clones, with some not included. V and J calls and clone size come straight from that table; D and trimming were deduced from the DNA. The sample lists some 240,000 clones, 80% to 90% occurring once. Sequences were obtained from peripheral blood. The TCR sequence derives from a woman aged 40 to 50 who had recovered from COVID-19. J is TRBJ1-1 and V is TRBV19; D unresolved. The CDR3: CASLPEEDTEAFF. The CDR3 DNA reads TGTGCCAGTCTGCCAGAGGAGGATACTGAAGCTTTCTTT.